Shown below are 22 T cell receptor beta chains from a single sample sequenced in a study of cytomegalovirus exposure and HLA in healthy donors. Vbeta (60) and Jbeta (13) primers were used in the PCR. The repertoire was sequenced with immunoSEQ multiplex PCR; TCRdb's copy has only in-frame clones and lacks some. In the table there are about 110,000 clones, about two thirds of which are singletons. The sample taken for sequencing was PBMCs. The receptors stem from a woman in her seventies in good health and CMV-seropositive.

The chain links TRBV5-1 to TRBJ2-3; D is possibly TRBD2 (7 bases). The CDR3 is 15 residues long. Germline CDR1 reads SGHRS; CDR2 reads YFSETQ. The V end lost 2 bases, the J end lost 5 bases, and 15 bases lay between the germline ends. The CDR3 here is CASSLGGGRVDTQYF. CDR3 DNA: TGCGCCAGCAGCTTAGGGGGGGGCCGCGTAGATACGCAGTATTTT. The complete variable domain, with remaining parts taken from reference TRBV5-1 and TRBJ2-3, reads KAGVTQTPRYLIKTRGQQVTLSCSPISGHRSVSWYQQTPGQGLQFLFEYFSETQRNKGNFPGRFSGRQFSNSRSEMNVSTLELGDSALYLCASSLGGGRVDTQYFGPGTRLTVL.

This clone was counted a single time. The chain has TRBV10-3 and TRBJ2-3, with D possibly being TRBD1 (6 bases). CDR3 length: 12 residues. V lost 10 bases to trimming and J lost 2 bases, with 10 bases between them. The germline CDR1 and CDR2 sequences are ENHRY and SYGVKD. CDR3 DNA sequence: TGTGCCACCCGGGACAACACAGATACGCAGTATTTT. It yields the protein CATRDNTDTQYF.

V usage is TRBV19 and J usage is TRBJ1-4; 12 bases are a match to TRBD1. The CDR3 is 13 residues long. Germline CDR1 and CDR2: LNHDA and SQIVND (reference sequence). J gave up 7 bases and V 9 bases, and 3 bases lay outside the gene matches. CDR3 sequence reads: CASRDRGLEKLFF. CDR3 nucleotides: TGTGCCAGCCGGGACAGGGGGCTTGAAAAACTGTTTTTT.

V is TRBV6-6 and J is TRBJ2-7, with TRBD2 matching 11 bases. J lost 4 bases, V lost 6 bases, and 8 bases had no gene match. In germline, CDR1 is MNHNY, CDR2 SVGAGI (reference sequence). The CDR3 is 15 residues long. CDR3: CASSQAGTSGYEQYF. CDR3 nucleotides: TGTGCCAGCAGCCAGGCGGGGACTAGCGGTTACGAGCAGTACTTC.

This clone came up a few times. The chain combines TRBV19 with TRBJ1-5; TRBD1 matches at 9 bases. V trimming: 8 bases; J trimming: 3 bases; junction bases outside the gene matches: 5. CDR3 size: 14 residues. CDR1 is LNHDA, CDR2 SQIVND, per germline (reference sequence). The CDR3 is CASRTGEINQPQHF. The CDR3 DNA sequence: TGTGCCAGTCGGACAGGGGAAATCAATCAGCCCCAGCATTTT.

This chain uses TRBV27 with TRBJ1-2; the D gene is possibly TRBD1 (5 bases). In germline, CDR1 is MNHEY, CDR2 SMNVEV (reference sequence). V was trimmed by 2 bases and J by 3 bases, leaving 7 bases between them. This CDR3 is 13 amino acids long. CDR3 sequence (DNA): TGTGCCAGCAGTTTAACCAGGGACTATGGCTACACCTTC. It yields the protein CASSLTRDYGYTF.

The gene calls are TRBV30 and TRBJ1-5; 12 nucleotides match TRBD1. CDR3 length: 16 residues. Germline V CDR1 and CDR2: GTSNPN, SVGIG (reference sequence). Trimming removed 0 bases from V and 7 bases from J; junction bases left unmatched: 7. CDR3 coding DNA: TGTGCCTGGAGTGTACGGGGACAGGGGGCAGGGCAGCCCCAGCATTTT. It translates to CAWSVRGQGAGQPQHF. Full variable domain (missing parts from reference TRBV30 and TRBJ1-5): SQTIHQWPATLVQPVGSPLSLECTVEGTSNPNLYWYRQAAGRGLQLLFYSVGIGQISSEVPQNLSASRPQDRQFILSSKKLLLSDSGFYLCAWSVRGQGAGQPQHFGDGTRLSIL.

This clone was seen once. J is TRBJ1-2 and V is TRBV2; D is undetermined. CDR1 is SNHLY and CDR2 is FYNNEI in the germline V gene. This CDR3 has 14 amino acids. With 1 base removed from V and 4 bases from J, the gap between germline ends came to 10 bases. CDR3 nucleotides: TGTGCCAGCAGTGAAGATCAGGTTGGCTATGGCTACACCTTC. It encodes CASSEDQVGYGYTF.

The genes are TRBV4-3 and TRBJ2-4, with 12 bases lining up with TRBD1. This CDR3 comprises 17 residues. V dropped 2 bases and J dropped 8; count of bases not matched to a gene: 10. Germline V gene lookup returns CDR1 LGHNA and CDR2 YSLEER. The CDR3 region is CASSQRRDRGRSYIQYF. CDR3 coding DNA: TGCGCCAGCAGCCAACGGAGGGACAGGGGGCGGTCATACATTCAGTACTTC.

CDR3: CASRVQGSNSPLHF. In DNA form, the CDR3 reads TGTGCCAGCAGAGTCCAGGGGAGTAATTCACCCCTCCACTTT. The V gene is TRBV6-5, the J gene TRBJ1-6; D is possibly TRBD1 (6 bases). CDR3 size: 14 residues. V gave up 6 bases and J gave up 6 bases, with 12 bases separating them. The germline V gene has CDR1 MNHEY and CDR2 SVGAGI.

CDR3 loop: CSVEDGAVGLAGEGDTQYF. The CDR3 nucleotides read TGCAGCGTTGAAGATGGGGCAGTGGGACTAGCGGGGGAAGGAGATACGCAGTATTTT. The V gene is TRBV29-1, the J gene TRBJ2-3; 14 positions match TRBD2. Germline CDR1 is SQVTM and CDR2 is ANQGSEA. V lost 0 bases, J lost 5 bases, and 13 bases stayed unmatched. The CDR3 is 19 amino acids.

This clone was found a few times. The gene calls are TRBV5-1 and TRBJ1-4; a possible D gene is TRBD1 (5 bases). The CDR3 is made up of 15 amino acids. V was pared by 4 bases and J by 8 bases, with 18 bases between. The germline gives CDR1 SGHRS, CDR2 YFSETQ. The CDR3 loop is CASSPQGQGREKLFF. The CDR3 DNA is TGCGCCAGCAGCCCCCAAGGGCAGGGAAGGGAAAAACTGTTTTTT. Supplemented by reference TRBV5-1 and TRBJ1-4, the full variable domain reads KAGVTQTPRYLIKTRGQQVTLSCSPISGHRSVSWYQQTPGQGLQFLFEYFSETQRNKGNFPGRFSGRQFSNSRSEMNVSTLELGDSALYLCASSPQGQGREKLFFGSGTQLSVL.

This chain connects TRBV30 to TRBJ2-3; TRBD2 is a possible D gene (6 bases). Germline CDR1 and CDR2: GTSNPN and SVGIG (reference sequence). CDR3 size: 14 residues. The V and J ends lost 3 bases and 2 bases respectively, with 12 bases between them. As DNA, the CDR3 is TGTGCCTGGAGCCCGGGACTTATCACAGATACGCAGTATTTT. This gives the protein CAWSPGLITDTQYF.

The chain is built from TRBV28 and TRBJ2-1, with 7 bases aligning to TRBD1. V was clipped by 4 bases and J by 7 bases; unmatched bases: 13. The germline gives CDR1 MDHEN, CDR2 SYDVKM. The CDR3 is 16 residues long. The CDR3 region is CASSSSGTEGRNEQFF. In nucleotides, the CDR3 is TGTGCCAGCAGTTCATCCGGGACAGAGGGGCGGAATGAGCAGTTCTTC.

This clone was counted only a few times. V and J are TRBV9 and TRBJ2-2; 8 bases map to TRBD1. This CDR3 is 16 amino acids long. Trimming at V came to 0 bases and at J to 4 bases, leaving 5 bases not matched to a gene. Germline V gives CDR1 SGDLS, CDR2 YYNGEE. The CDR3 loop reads CASSVGQGAGTGELFF. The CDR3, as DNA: TGTGCCAGCAGCGTAGGTCAGGGGGCGGGCACCGGGGAGCTGTTTTTT.

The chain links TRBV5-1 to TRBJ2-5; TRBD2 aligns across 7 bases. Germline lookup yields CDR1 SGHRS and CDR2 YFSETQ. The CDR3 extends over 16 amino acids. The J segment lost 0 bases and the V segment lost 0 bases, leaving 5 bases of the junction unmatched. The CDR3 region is CASSLEGGLDQETQYF. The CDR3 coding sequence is TGCGCCAGCAGCTTGGAGGGAGGGTTGGACCAAGAGACCCAGTACTTC.

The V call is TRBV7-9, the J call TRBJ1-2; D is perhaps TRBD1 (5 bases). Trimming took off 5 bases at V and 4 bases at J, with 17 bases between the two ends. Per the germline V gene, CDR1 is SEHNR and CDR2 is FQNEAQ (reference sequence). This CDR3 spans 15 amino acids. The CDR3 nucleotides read TGTGCCAGCAGCCCCGGGGGGAGGGGTAGCTATGGCTACACCTTC. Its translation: CASSPGGRGSYGYTF.

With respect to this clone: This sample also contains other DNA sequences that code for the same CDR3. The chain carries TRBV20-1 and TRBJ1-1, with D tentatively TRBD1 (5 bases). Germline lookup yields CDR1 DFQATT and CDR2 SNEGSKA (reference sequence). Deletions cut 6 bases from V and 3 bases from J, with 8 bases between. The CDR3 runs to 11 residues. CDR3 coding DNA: TGCAGTGCCAGGGCCTACACTGAAGCTTTCTTT. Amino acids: CSARAYTEAFF.

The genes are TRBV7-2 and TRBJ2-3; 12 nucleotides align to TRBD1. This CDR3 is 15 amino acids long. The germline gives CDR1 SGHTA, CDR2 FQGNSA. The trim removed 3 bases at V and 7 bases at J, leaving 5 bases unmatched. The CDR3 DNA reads TGTGCCAGCAGCTTCCGGGACAGGGGGCCAAATACGCAGTATTTT. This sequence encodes CASSFRDRGPNTQYF.

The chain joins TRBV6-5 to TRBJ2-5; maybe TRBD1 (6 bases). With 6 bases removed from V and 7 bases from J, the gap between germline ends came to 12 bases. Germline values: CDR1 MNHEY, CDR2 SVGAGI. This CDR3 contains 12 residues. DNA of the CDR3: TGTGCCAGCAGGCTGGACAGCGGGACCCAGTACTTC. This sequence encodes CASRLDSGTQYF.

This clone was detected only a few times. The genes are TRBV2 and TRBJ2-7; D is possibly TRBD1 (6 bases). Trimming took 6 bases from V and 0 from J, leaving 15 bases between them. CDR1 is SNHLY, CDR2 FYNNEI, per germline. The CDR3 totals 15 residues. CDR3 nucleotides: TGTGCCAGCAGAATGGGCCAGGGGTACTCCTACGAGCAGTACTTC. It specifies CASRMGQGYSYEQYF.

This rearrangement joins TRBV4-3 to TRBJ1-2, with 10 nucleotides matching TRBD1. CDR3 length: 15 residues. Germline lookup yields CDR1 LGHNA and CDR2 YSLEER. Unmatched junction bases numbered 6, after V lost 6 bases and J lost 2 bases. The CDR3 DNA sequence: TGCGCCAGCAGGGAGGGGACAGGGGCGAACTATGGCTACACCTTC. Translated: CASREGTGANYGYTF.